The rows below give T cell receptor beta chains drawn from one sample of a study of regulatory T cells in long-lasting Graves disease. One entry per CDR3 protein results from TCRdb running MiXCR on the multiplex PCR reads. The sample yields roughly 410,000 distinct CDR3 sequences, 14% to 15% seen once. These data were also reused for a study on T cells in Graves' hyperthyroidism and ophthalmopathy.

The material sequenced was peripheral blood mononuclear cells (PBMCs), taken at new diagnosis, from a patient treated with antithyroid drugs. Every receptor here comes from a woman aged 40 to 50 with Graves disease. Each CDR3 is given with its conserved first and last residue. A D gene is named only where the DNA matches it firmly. Where a row states a size, it is once, few, many or the class of an expanded clone; other rows omit it.

clone_size	d_call	v_call	j_call	cdr3_aa	cdr3_nt
many	.	TRBV7-2	TRBJ2-3	CASSRSGTDTQYF	TGTGCCAGCAGCAGGTCGGGGACAGATACGCAGTATTTT
few	TRBD2	TRBV27	TRBJ2-7	CASSSRRLAGGEQYF	TGTGCCAGCAGTTCGAGACGACTAGCGGGAGGTGAGCAGTACTTC
few	.	TRBV6-5	TRBJ1-1	CASSYSPGVGTEAFF	TGTGCCAGCAGTTACTCGCCAGGTGTTGGCACTGAAGCTTTCTTT
many	.	TRBV11-2	TRBJ1-2	CASSLASNYGYTF	TGTGCCAGCAGCTTAGCGTCTAACTATGGCTACACCTTC
few	TRBD2	TRBV24-1	TRBJ2-1	CATGGTSGPIVSYNEQFF	TGTGCCACCGGTGGGACTAGCGGGCCCATTGTGTCCTACAATGAGCAGTTCTTC
.	.	TRBV20-1	TRBJ2-3	CSAQGGRGADTQYF	TGCAGTGCCCAGGGTGGCAGGGGCGCAGATACGCAGTATTTT
.	TRBD2	TRBV20-1	TRBJ2-7	CSAYAGGPYEQYF	TGCAGTGCTTACGCGGGAGGGCCCTACGAGCAGTACTTC
few	.	TRBV15	TRBJ2-3	CATSRDLDSYEITDTQYF	TGTGCCACCAGCAGAGACCTAGACTCCTACGAAATCACAGATACGCAGTATTTT
many	.	TRBV6-2/TRBV6-3	TRBJ2-1	CASSYSNAYMGPTGNEQFF	TGTGCCAGCAGTTACTCGAACGCCTATATGGGACCGACGGGCAATGAGCAGTTCTTC
.	.	TRBV15	TRBJ2-7	CATSRDLWDTKRLREQYF	TGTGCCACCAGCAGAGATTTATGGGACACCAAAAGGCTACGAGAGCAGTACTTC
many	.	TRBV11-2	TRBJ2-2	CASSLEVNGELFF	TGTGCCAGCAGCTTAGAGGTCAACGGGGAGCTGTTTTTT
many	TRBD2	TRBV7-2	TRBJ2-2	CASTLGGGDTGELFF	TGTGCCAGCACCCTTGGGGGGGGGGACACCGGGGAGCTGTTTTTT
.	.	TRBV6-2/TRBV6-3	TRBJ1-6	CASSDHRELDSPLHF	TGTGCCAGCAGTGACCACAGGGAGTTGGACTCACCCCTCCACTTT
many	.	TRBV7-9	TRBJ1-1	CASSFRVAGNTEAFF	TGTGCCAGCAGCTTTCGCGTCGCTGGAAACACTGAAGCTTTCTTT
.	.	TRBV25-1	TRBJ1-6	CASSGVYGDSPLHF	TGTGCCAGCAGTGGGGTTTACGGGGATTCACCCCTCCACTTT
.	TRBD1	TRBV4-3	TRBJ1-4	CASSQERTGGIEKLFF	TGCGCCAGCAGCCAAGAACGGACAGGGGGTATTGAAAAACTGTTTTTT
many	.	TRBV15	TRBJ2-2	CATSRGGLRGRGTGELFF	TGTGCCACCAGCAGAGGTGGCCTGAGGGGGAGAGGGACCGGGGAGCTGTTTTTT
many	.	TRBV2	TRBJ2-1	CASSEEYNEQFF	TGTGCCAGCAGTGAAGAATACAATGAGCAGTTCTTC
many	TRBD2	TRBV27	TRBJ2-1	CAIRPGLAGGPDNEQFF	TGTGCCATAAGGCCCGGACTAGCGGGAGGGCCGGACAATGAGCAGTTCTTC
once	.	TRBV15	TRBJ2-1	CATSRDWNGQFF	TGTGCCACCAGCAGAGATTGGAATGGGCAGTTCTTC
.	TRBD1	TRBV6-2/TRBV6-3	TRBJ2-1	CASRPGQEYNEQFF	TGTGCCAGCCGACCGGGACAGGAGTACAATGAGCAGTTCTTC
many	TRBD2	TRBV20-1	TRBJ2-7	CSARGLAYEQYF	TGCAGTGCCAGAGGACTAGCCTACGAGCAGTACTTC
.	TRBD2	TRBV7-9	TRBJ2-2	CASNPGGFTSGTNTGELFF	TGTGCCAGCAACCCAGGGGGTTTTACTAGCGGGACGAACACCGGGGAGCTGTTTTTT
.	.	TRBV2	TRBJ1-2	CASTPYYGYTF	TGTGCCAGCACCCCGTACTATGGCTACACCTTC
few	.	TRBV10-2	TRBJ2-5	CASSDPFLTNQETQYF	TGCGCCAGCAGTGACCCCTTTTTGACTAACCAAGAGACCCAGTACTTC
many	.	TRBV6-5	TRBJ1-1	CASSYDQVNTEAFF	TGTGCCAGCAGTTACGACCAGGTGAACACTGAAGCTTTCTTT
many	.	TRBV28	TRBJ2-3	CASSITPQDTQYF	TGTGCCAGCAGTATCACCCCCCAAGATACGCAGTATTTT
many	.	TRBV5-1	TRBJ2-6	CASSSNLLTSAGANVLTF	TGCGCCAGCAGCTCCAACCTCCTGACTAGTGCTGGGGCCAACGTCCTGACTTTC
.	.	TRBV16	TRBJ2-4	CASLQGIGAKNIQYF	TGTGCCAGCCTCCAGGGGATCGGGGCCAAAAACATTCAGTACTTC
many	.	TRBV5-1	TRBJ2-7	CASSPGTPRSYEQYF	TGCGCCAGCAGCCCCGGGACGCCGAGGTCCTACGAGCAGTACTTC
few	.	TRBV19	TRBJ2-3	CASSTPGGQQGLDTQYF	TGTGCCAGTAGTACCCCGGGAGGTCAACAGGGGTTAGATACGCAGTATTTT
many	.	TRBV6-1	TRBJ2-5	CASSVMGQETQYF	TGTGCCAGCAGTGTAATGGGGCAAGAGACCCAGTACTTC